The entry below describes one TCR beta chain. The data stem from a study of CD8+CD57+ T cells in acquired aplastic anemia. It was genomic DNA that served as the template for profiling TCR beta VDJ and CDR3. Using its own MiXCR run on the reads, TCRdb lists one record per CDR3 protein. The sample shows 450,000 to 550,000 distinct CDR3 sequences, roughly a third of them seen only once. Germline loops: CDR1 SGHRS, CDR2 YFSETQ. The length of the CDR3 is 16 residues. Trimming shortened V by 0 bases and J by 6 bases, and 15 bases separated the two germline ends. Sequencing involved patients with CD8+CD57+ cell expansion previously shown by flow cytometry.

Material for sequencing was sorted CD4+, CD8+, or CD8+CD57+ T cells (not recorded which) from PBMCs. This chain connects TRBV5-1 to TRBJ2-2; D call uncertain. The TCR originated in a human donor with aplastic anemia. Here the CDR3 DNA reads TGCGCCAGCAGCTTGGCCAACCCTTCGGGTCCCGGGGAGCTGTTTTTT. Residues: CASSLANPSGPGELFF.